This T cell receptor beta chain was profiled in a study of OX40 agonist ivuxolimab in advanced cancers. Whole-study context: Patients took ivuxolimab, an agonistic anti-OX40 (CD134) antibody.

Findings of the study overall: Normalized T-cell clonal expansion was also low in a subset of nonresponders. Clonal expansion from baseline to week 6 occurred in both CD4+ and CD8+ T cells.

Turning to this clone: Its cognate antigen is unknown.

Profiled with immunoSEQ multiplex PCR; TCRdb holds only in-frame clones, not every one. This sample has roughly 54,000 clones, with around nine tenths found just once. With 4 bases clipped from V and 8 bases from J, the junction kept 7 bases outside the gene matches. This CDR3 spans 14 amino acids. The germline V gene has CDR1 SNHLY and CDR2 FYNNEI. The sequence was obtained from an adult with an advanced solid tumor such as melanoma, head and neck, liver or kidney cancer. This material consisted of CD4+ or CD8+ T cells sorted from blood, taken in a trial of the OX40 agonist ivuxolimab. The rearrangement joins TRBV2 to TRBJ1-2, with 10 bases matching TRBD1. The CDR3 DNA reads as TGTGCCAGCAGTGGACAGGGGGCATGGTTGGGCTACACCTTC. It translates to CASSGQGAWLGYTF. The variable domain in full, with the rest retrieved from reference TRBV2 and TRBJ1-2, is EPEVTQTPSHQVTQMGQEVILRCVPISNHLYFYWYRQILGQKVEFLVSFYNNEISEKSEIFDDQFSVERPDGSNFTLKIRSTKLEDSAMYFCASSGQGAWLGYTFGSGTRLTVV.